The entry below gives a single TCR beta chain sequence along with its context. Its target antigen remains unknown. Per-base quality was not reported, and no clone a single base away is much larger than it. The data belong to a study of blood T cell repertoires in COVID-19 (dated by TCRdb to 2018 to 2020). Broadly, across the study: Samples covering the acute and convalescent phases of COVID-19 were provided by collaborators in the United States, Italy and Spain. Nearly every sample came with metadata listing a de-identified subject ID, COVID-19 status, age in years and sex. The material from the prospective study consisted of cDNA or gDNA derived from T cells, B-cell-depleted T cells, or PBMCs. Where available, HLA class I and class II types were taken from metadata supplied by the sample provider and were not determined by assay-based typing. The dataset comprised deeply sampled blood TCRbeta repertoires from subjects exposed to, actively infected with, or recovered from COVID-19. Samples were obtained from the ongoing ImmuneRACE study (first 160 participants) and from some 1,200 subjects provided by 6 global collaborators. The repertoires were released in a freely available public database intended as a resource for research on the immune response to SARS-CoV-2. The paper's findings and limits, for the study overall: The amount of clinical and demographic metadata varied by source and participant and was provided uncurated.

Whole blood was collected in K2EDTA tubes by collaborating institutions according to the institutions' own protocols. For TCRbeta analysis, collaborators shipped samples as frozen whole blood, isolated PBMCs, or DNA extracted from either of those sample types. TCRbeta CDR3 regions were amplified from genomic DNA using the immunoSEQ Assay, a bias-controlled multiplex PCR. The authors' analysis ran thus. The number of nucleated cells in each sample was estimated from the amplification of reference gene primers within the assay. Sequence reads were collapsed and filtered to measure the absolute abundance of every unique TCRbeta CDR3 rearrangement. For each sample, productive Simpson clonality was calculated as the square root of Simpson's diversity index across productive rearrangements. TCRdb carries this immuneACCESS record with in-frame sequences only. Its versions omit some clonotypes, under half of them owing to an unresolved V gene in the studies checked, with the rest unexplained. V and J calls and clone size are given by that table; D and trimming were obtained from the DNA. The table for this sample lists 170,000 or so clones; roughly 88% of them were counted only once. The ten largest clones take up less than 3% of the sample.

The CDR3, cysteine through phenylalanine, is 14 amino acids long. Only the CDR3 DNA is retained, 42 bases long and in frame from the first base. Clipping removes 4 bases from V and 6 bases from J, with 6 as the unmatched junction base count. Taken from the germline V gene, the CDR1 and CDR2 loops are SGHDT and YYEEEE. This receptor was identified in a woman aged 55-69 years with acute or convalescent COVID-19. The sample was peripheral blood. The rearranged chain carries TRBV5-6 and TRBJ1-5, and 8 junction bases match TRBD1. CDR3 region: CASSQQGVGQPQHF. In nucleotides, the sequence is TGTGCCAGCAGCCAACAGGGGGTGGGTCAGCCCCAGCATTTT.